Below are 9 T cell receptor beta chains sequenced from a single sample in a study of cytomegalovirus exposure and HLA in healthy donors. PCR employed 60 Vbeta and 13 Jbeta primers. Some clones are missing from TCRdb's copy, which holds only in-frame ones; the method was immunoSEQ multiplex PCR. The sample contains around 38,000 clones, 66% of which appear only once. Specimen: PBMCs. These receptor sequences come from a man over 45 in good health and CMV-seropositive.

The count of this clone is one. This chain uses TRBV6-5 with TRBJ1-4; 8 bases agree with TRBD1. V lost 3 bases and J lost 4; bases outside the gene matches: 4. The CDR3 covers 15 residues. Germline V gene sequence: CDR1 MNHEY, CDR2 SVGAGI. As DNA, the CDR3 is TGTGCCAGCAGTTATTCACAGGGGGTTAATGAAAAACTGTTTTTT. Residues: CASSYSQGVNEKLFF.

The chain carries TRBV6-1 and TRBJ1-2; weak D call: TRBD1 (6 bases). This CDR3 spans 13 amino acids. CDR1 is MNHNS and CDR2 is SASEGT in the germline V gene. V gave up 4 bases and J gave up 8 bases, with 14 bases separating them. The CDR3 sequence: CASSVNGGGGYTF. CDR3 nucleotides: TGTGCCAGCAGTGTTAATGGGGGCGGCGGCTACACCTTC.

This clone was observed a single time. The gene calls are TRBV11-2 and TRBJ2-1, with D possibly being TRBD1 (5 bases). CDR1 and CDR2 from the germline V gene are SGHAT and FQNNGV. There are 15 residues in the CDR3. Trimming took 5 bases from V and 0 from J, leaving 11 bases between them. This CDR3 reads CASSGGRGSYNEQFF. In DNA form, the CDR3 reads TGTGCCAGCAGCGGCGGTAGGGGCTCCTACAATGAGCAGTTCTTC.

The chain couples TRBV5-4 to TRBJ2-1; D ambiguous. Trimming took 7 bases from V and 10 from J, leaving 9 bases between them. CDR3 length equals 10 residues. The germline CDR1 and CDR2 sequences are SGHNT and YYREEE (reference sequence). CDR3 in amino acids: CASGSREQFF. In DNA form, the CDR3 reads TGTGCCAGCGGTTCGAGGGAGCAGTTCTTC.

This chain links TRBV7-9 with TRBJ2-1; TRBD2 matches 10 bases. CDR1 is SEHNR, CDR2 FQNEAQ, per germline (reference sequence). V was pared by 11 bases and J by 4 bases, with 14 bases of the junction left unmatched. The CDR3 covers 16 residues. The CDR3 loop reads CACREESGGAYNEQFF. The DNA of the CDR3 is TGTGCCTGCCGGGAGGAAAGCGGGGGGGCTTACAATGAGCAGTTCTTC.

This sequence joins TRBV7-2 and TRBJ2-5, with 12 bases that match TRBD2. The germline gives CDR1 SGHTA, CDR2 FQGNSA. The V and J ends lost 3 bases and 5 bases, in that order; junction bases with no gene match: 7. The CDR3 runs 16 residues. The CDR3 bases are TGTGCCAGCAGCTTGCGACTAGCGGGGGATGGTGAGACCCAGTACTTC. Translation: CASSLRLAGDGETQYF.

The chain has TRBV6-6 and TRBJ1-1, with D perhaps matching TRBD1 (6 bases). The CDR3 length is 15 residues. V was trimmed by 0 bases and J by 1 base, leaving 9 bases between them. CDR1 and CDR2 (germline): MNHNY, SVGAGI (reference sequence). The CDR3 bases are TGTGCCAGCAGTTACTCTCTGACAGGGAACACTGAAGCTTTCTTT. Amino acids: CASSYSLTGNTEAFF.

This sequence joins TRBV5-6 and TRBJ2-1; D ambiguous. The germline CDR1 and CDR2 sequences are SGHDT and YYEEEE. The CDR3 runs 11 residues. With 2 bases removed from V and 5 bases from J, the gap between germline ends came to 2 bases. CDR3 coding DNA: TGTGCCAGCAGCTTCAACAATGAGCAGTTCTTC. Translation gives CASSFNNEQFF.

V is TRBV11-2 and J is TRBJ2-5; D not certain. The CDR3 consists of 15 residues. CDR1 SGHAT and CDR2 FQNNGV come from the germline V gene. V was shortened by 2 bases and J by 2 bases, with 12 bases between the two germline ends. The CDR3 nucleotides read TGTGCCAGCAGCTTAAGGTGGAGTTTGCAAGAGACCCAGTACTTC. Its protein is CASSLRWSLQETQYF.